The 17 T cell receptor beta chains in this list originate from one sample, sequenced in a study of blood T cell repertoires in COVID-19. Only in-frame clones appear in the TCRdb table, and some are missing; sequencing was by immunoSEQ multiplex PCR. The sample has about 260,000 clones, about 84% seen once. Sequencing was performed on PBMCs or T cells enriched from blood (not recorded which). These receptors all stem from a woman aged 45-59 years who had recovered from COVID-19.

This chain uses TRBV15 with TRBJ1-4; D unresolved. CDR1 and CDR2 from the germline V gene are LNHNV and YYDKDF (reference sequence). With 0 bases removed from V and 5 bases from J, the gap between germline ends came to 13 bases. This CDR3 comprises 16 residues. The CDR3 coding sequence is TGTGCCACCAGCAGAGATGCAACAGCTAGCAATGAAAAACTGTTTTTT. Translating it yields CATSRDATASNEKLFF. Full variable domain (rest looked up from reference TRBV15 and TRBJ1-4): DAMVIQNPRYQVTQFGKPVTLSCSQTLNHNVMYWYQQKSSQAPKLLFHYYDKDFNNEADTPDNFQSRRPNTSFCFLDIRSPGLGDTAMYLCATSRDATASNEKLFFGSGTQLSVL.

The rearrangement links TRBV10-3 to TRBJ1-6, with D possibly being TRBD1 (6 bases). The germline gives CDR1 ENHRY, CDR2 SYGVKD. This CDR3 has 14 amino acids. Trimming took 4 bases from V and 7 from J, leaving 11 bases between them. CDR3 coding DNA: TGTGCCATCAGTGGCAACAGGGACAATTCACCCCTCCACTTT. Protein sequence: CAISGNRDNSPLHF.

The genes are TRBV30 and TRBJ2-3; 11 bases match TRBD2. The CDR3 totals 15 residues. J gave up 6 bases and V 3 bases, and 8 bases lay outside the gene matches. Germline-derived CDR1 and CDR2 are GTSNPN and SVGIG (reference sequence). The DNA for the CDR3 is TGTGCCTGGAGCAGAGGCGTAGCGGGAGGGGATACGCAGTATTTT. Its translation: CAWSRGVAGGDTQYF.

This chain joins TRBV6-2 or TRBV6-3 and TRBJ2-1; D is perhaps TRBD1 (5 bases). Trimming removed 5 bases from V and 6 bases from J, with 20 bases in between. CDR1 MNHEY and CDR2 SVGEGT come from the germline V gene. The CDR3 sequence is 16 residues long. The CDR3 region is CASSEPLQASTNEQFF. The CDR3 DNA reads TGTGCCAGCAGTGAGCCTTTACAGGCCTCAACCAATGAGCAGTTCTTC.

The rearrangement links TRBV7-2 to TRBJ2-3; 8 bases line up with TRBD2. CDR3 length equals 16 residues. Germline CDR1 reads SGHTA; CDR2 reads FQGNSA. After removal of 0 bases from V and 1 base from J, the junction contained 3 bases not matched to a gene. CDR3 in amino acids: CASSLASGSGTDTQYF. CDR3 in DNA: TGTGCCAGCAGCTTAGCGAGCGGGAGCGGCACAGATACGCAGTATTTT. The entire variable domain, with the rest obtained from reference TRBV7-2 and TRBJ2-3, is as follows: GAGVSQSPSNKVTEKGKDVELRCDPISGHTALYWYRQSLGQGLEFLIYFQGNSAPDKSGLPSDRFSAERTGGSVSTLTIQRTQQEDSAVYLCASSLASGSGTDTQYFGPGTRLTVL.

The chain combines TRBV2 with TRBJ2-7; possible D gene TRBD2, 6 bases. The CDR3 runs 11 residues. Germline CDR1 is SNHLY and CDR2 is FYNNEI. Trimming took off 8 bases at V and 7 bases at J, with 12 bases between the two ends. CDR3 in DNA: TGTGCCAGCCGGAGGGAGCGTGAGCAGTACTTC. This translates into CASRREREQYF.

The genes are TRBV7-3 and TRBJ2-5, with TRBD1 matching over 8 bases. Germline-derived CDR1 and CDR2 are SGHTA and FQGTGA. V trimming: 4 bases; J trimming: 5 bases; junction bases outside the gene matches: 9. The CDR3 loop spans 15 amino acids. Here the CDR3 DNA reads TGTGCCAGCAGCTCGAGGACAGGGACGAGGGAGACCCAGTACTTC. Protein sequence: CASSSRTGTRETQYF. Drawing the rest from reference TRBV7-3 and TRBJ2-5, the complete variable domain is GAGVSQTPSNKVTEKGKYVELRCDPISGHTALYWYRQSLGQGPEFLIYFQGTGAADDSGLPNDRFFAVRPEGSVSTLKIQRTERGDSAVYLCASSSRTGTRETQYFGPGTRLLVL.

The genes are TRBV7-2 and TRBJ2-7, with TRBD1 identical over 9 bases. The CDR3 loop spans 16 amino acids. The germline V gene encodes CDR1 SGHTA and CDR2 FQGNSA. The V gene end was trimmed by 0 bases and the J gene end by 3 bases; junction bases not matched to a gene: 6. CDR3 in amino acids: CASSLAPTGGFYEQYF. CDR3 bases: TGTGCCAGCAGCTTAGCCCCGACAGGGGGTTTCTACGAGCAGTACTTC.

The chain is built from TRBV2 and TRBJ2-7, with D possibly TRBD2 on 6 matching bases. CDR3 length: 12 amino acids. V was trimmed by 5 bases and J by 6 bases, leaving 11 bases between them. Germline V gene lookup returns CDR1 SNHLY and CDR2 FYNNEI. The CDR3 loop reads CASSSQGGEQYF. The CDR3 DNA sequence: TGTGCCAGCAGTTCCCAGGGAGGCGAGCAGTACTTC. Complete variable domain (other parts from reference TRBV2 and TRBJ2-7): EPEVTQTPSHQVTQMGQEVILRCVPISNHLYFYWYRQILGQKVEFLVSFYNNEISEKSEIFDDQFSVERPDGSNFTLKIRSTKLEDSAMYFCASSSQGGEQYFGPGTRLTVT.

This chain joins TRBV18 and TRBJ2-2; tentative D call: TRBD1 (7 bases). The CDR3 totals 14 residues. The germline CDR1 and CDR2 sequences are KGHSH and LQKENI. Between the trimmed V and J ends, which lost 6 bases and 5 bases, there was a span of 13 bases. DNA of the CDR3: TGTGCCAGCTCGTCGCGGGACAGAACCGGGGAGCTGTTTTTT. Amino acids: CASSSRDRTGELFF.

The chain couples TRBV18 to TRBJ2-2; D is unclear. In germline, CDR1 is KGHSH, CDR2 LQKENI. Between the trimmed V and J ends, which lost 4 bases and 5 bases, there was a span of 5 bases. There are 12 residues in the CDR3. CDR3 in DNA: TGTGCCAGCTCACAGAGTACCGGGGAGCTGTTTTTT. It codes for CASSQSTGELFF.

The rearrangement uses TRBV28 and TRBJ1-2; D is unresolved. This CDR3 contains 13 residues. Germline V CDR1 and CDR2: MDHEN, SYDVKM. Trimming removed 5 bases from V and 4 bases from J, with 11 bases in between. This CDR3 is CASSLLRPYGYTF. CDR3 DNA sequence: TGTGCCAGCAGTCTCCTACGCCCCTATGGCTACACCTTC.

This clone was found a few times. The CDR3, as DNA: TGTGCCAGCAGTGATTTAGGGGGTTTTGGAAACACCATATATTTT. Its protein product is CASSDLGGFGNTIYF. The genes are TRBV6-1 and TRBJ1-3; the D gene is possibly TRBD1 (6 bases). The V gene's germline CDR1 is MNHNS and CDR2 SASEGT. CDR3 length equals 15 residues. V dropped 3 bases and J dropped 3 bases, with 12 bases sitting between them.

V gene TRBV10-3 combines with J gene TRBJ1-1; a possible D gene is TRBD1 (6 bases). With 3 bases removed from V and 2 bases from J, the gap between germline ends came to 16 bases. CDR3 length: 16 amino acids. Looked up from germline, CDR1 is ENHRY and CDR2 is SYGVKD. The CDR3 DNA reads as TGTGCCATCAGTGATCCCCCACAGGGACCAAACACTGAAGCTTTCTTT. This gives the protein CAISDPPQGPNTEAFF.

The CDR3 DNA reads TGTGCCAGCAGTCCTGACAGGGGGAGGATTTCGGGGAGCGAGCAGTACTTC. It translates to CASSPDRGRISGSEQYF. The chain uses TRBV6-6 and TRBJ2-7; 9 bases match TRBD1. CDR1 and CDR2 (germline): MNHNY, SVGAGI (reference sequence). This CDR3 has 17 amino acids. V lost 5 bases and J lost 6; bases outside the gene matches: 17.

CDR3 in DNA: TGCGCCAGCAGCCGGCAAGAGGAGGGTTCACCCCTCCACTTT. This translates into CASSRQEEGSPLHF. The V call is TRBV4-1, the J call TRBJ1-6; D gene ambiguous. The CDR3 has 14 amino acids. Trimming removed 4 bases from V and 9 bases from J, with 13 bases in between. CDR1 is MGHRA and CDR2 is YSYEKL in the germline V gene.

The table lists this clone with a few counts. The chain carries TRBV5-8 and TRBJ1-5; 8 nucleotides match TRBD1. The CDR3 extends over 17 amino acids. Germline assignment: CDR1 SGHTS and CDR2 YDEGEE. V dropped 3 bases and J dropped 0; count of bases not matched to a gene: 8. The CDR3 DNA reads TGTGCCAGCAGCTCGACAGGGGACTTTTATAGCAATCAGCCCCAGCATTTT. Protein sequence: CASSSTGDFYSNQPQHF.